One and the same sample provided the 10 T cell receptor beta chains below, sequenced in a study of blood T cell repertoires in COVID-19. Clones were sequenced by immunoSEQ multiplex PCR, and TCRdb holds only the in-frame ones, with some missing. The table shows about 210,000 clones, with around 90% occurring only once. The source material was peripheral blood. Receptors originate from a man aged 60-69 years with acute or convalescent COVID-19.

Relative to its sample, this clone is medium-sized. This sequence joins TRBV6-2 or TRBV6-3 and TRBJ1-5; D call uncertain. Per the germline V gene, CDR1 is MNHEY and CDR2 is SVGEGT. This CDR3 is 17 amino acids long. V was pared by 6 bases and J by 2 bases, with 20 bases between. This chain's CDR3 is CASSRSRGPPRNQPQHF. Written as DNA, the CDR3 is TGTGCCAGCAGCCGCTCCCGCGGGCCCCCTCGCAATCAGCCCCAGCATTTT.

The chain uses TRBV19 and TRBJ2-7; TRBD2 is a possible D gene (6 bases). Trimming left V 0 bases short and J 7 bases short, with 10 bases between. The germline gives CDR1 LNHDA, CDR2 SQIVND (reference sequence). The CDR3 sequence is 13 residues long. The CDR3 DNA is TGTGCCAGTAGTATAGACCGGGGAGGAGAGCAGTACTTC. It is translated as CASSIDRGGEQYF.

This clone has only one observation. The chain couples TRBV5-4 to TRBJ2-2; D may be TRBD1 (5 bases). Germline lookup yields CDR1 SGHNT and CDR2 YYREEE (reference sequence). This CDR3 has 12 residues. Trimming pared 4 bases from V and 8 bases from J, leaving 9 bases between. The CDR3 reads CASSAYRGELFF. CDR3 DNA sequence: TGTGCCAGCAGCGCTTACAGGGGGGAGCTGTTTTTT.

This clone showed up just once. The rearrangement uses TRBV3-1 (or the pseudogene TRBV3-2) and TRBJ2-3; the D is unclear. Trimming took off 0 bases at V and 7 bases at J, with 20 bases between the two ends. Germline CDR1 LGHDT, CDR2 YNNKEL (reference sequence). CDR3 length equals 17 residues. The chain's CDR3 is CASSQDSDSAVSHTQYF. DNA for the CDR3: TGTGCCAGCAGCCAAGATAGTGACTCGGCAGTTTCGCATACGCAGTATTTT.

In DNA, the CDR3 is TGTGCCAGCAGCGTAGGTTCAGGGGGCACCGGGGAGCTGTTTTTT. Encoded protein: CASSVGSGGTGELFF. The rearrangement uses TRBV9 and TRBJ2-2; 7 bases map to TRBD1. CDR1 is SGDLS and CDR2 is YYNGEE in the germline V gene. The CDR3 extends over 15 amino acids. The junction had 3 bases not matched to a gene; V was cut back by 0 bases and J by 4 bases.

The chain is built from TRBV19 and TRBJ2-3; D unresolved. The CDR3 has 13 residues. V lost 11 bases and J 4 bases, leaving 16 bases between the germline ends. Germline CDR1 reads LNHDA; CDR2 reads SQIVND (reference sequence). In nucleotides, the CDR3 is TGTGCCGCGAGCTCCCTCCCGGCAGATACGCAGTATTTT. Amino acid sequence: CAASSLPADTQYF. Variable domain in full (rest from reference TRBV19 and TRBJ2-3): DGGITQSPKYLFRKEGQNVTLSCEQNLNHDAMYWYRQDPGQGLRLIYYSQIVNDFQKGDIAEGYSVSREKKESFPLTVTSAQKNPTAFYLCAASSLPADTQYFGPGTRLTVL.

The CDR3: CASSVGQGFSSGNTIYF. Written as DNA, the CDR3 is TGTGCCAGCAGCGTAGGGCAGGGCTTCAGCTCTGGAAACACCATATATTTT. The chain has TRBV9 and TRBJ1-3, with a possible D match to TRBD1 (5 bases). This CDR3 comprises 17 residues. Germline V lookup: CDR1 SGDLS, CDR2 YYNGEE. Deletions cut 0 bases from V and 0 bases from J, with 13 bases between.

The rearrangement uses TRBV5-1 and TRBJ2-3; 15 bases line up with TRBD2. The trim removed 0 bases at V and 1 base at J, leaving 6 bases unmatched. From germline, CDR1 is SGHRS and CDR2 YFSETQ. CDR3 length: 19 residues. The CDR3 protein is CASSLAGLAGGPGTDTQYF. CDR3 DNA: TGCGCCAGCAGCTTGGCCGGACTAGCGGGGGGGCCGGGCACAGATACGCAGTATTTT.

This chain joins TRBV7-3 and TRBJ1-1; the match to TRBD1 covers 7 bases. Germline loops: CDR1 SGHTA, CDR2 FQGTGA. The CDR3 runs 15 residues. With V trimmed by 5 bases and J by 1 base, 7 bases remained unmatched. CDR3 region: CASSARQGRNTEAFF. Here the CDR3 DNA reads TGTGCCAGCAGCGCCCGACAGGGCCGGAACACTGAAGCTTTCTTT.

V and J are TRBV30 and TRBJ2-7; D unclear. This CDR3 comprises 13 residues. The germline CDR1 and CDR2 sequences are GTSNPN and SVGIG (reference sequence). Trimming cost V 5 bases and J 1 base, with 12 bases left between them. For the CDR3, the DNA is TGTGCCTGGTCGGTTGGGCTGTCCTACGAGCAGTACTTC. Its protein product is CAWSVGLSYEQYF.